This TCR beta chain stems from a study of OX40 agonist ivuxolimab in advanced cancers. General notes on the study: Ivuxolimab, which targeted the costimulatory receptor OX40 (CD134), was an agonistic, fully human IgG2 monoclonal antibody. The point of sequencing TCRbeta in the periphery was to test whether ivuxolimab changed TCR sequence diversity and drove clonal T-cell expansion. Patients were allowed to have had prior anti-PD-1, anti-PD-L1 or anti-CTLA-4 therapy, and roughly 40% of the dose-escalation patients had been treated with checkpoint inhibitors. Of the 50 to 55 patients in dose escalation, about 20 had hepatocellular carcinoma, around 15 had melanoma, 9 had renal cell carcinoma and 9 had head and neck cancer. Partial responses occurred in three dose-escalation patients: two with cutaneous melanoma and one with hepatocellular carcinoma. The paper covers the monotherapy dose-escalation part of the phase I ivuxolimab trial, which included N ≈ 52 patients. Intravenous ivuxolimab was administered to patients every 2 weeks at six dose levels: 0.01, 0.1, 0.3, 1.5, 3 and 10 mg/kg. In the dose-escalation cohort, approximately 83% of patients were male, and the mean age was roughly 56 years with a range of roughly 20 to 85. Findings and caveats that apply to the study as a whole: After ivuxolimab, expanded clones were on average more numerous among CD8+ T cells than among CD4+ T cells. Low levels of normalized T-cell clonal expansion were also seen in some patients who did not respond. Partial responders in the 0.1-3.0 mg/kg groups had among the lowest normalized peripheral clonal expansion, especially among CD8+ T cells. At doses from 0.1 to 3.0 mg/kg, clonal expansion was seen in both CD4+ and CD8+ blood T cells between baseline and week 6. Which antigens the clonally expanded peripheral T cells were specific for was not determined.

The trial excluded patients who had a history of autoimmune disease or were on systemic immunosuppression. Peripheral blood for TCR sequencing was drawn from every dose cohort at baseline, at cycle 4 day 1 and at cycle 7 day 1. Samples were obtained from an open-label, multicenter, first-in-human phase I dose-escalation trial of ivuxolimab. Adults with locally advanced or metastatic melanoma, renal cell, hepatocellular, or head and neck squamous cell carcinoma were enrolled in the trial. CD4+ and CD8+ T cells were sorted separately from peripheral blood before TCR sequencing. About this clone itself: The target of this receptor is not known. No base-level quality is on record; no much larger clone is a single base apart.

Genomic DNA was extracted from sorted cells for sequencing of the TCRbeta CDR3 region. TCRbeta CDR3 regions were sequenced using the immunoSEQ Assay. The table comes from immuneACCESS by way of TCRdb, which keeps in-frame sequences with V and J called. Part of the clones is missing from these tables; in studies checked, under half for an unresolved V gene and the rest for unknown reasons. The sample has around 81,000 clones on record, around 84% of them singletons. The ten largest clones take up around 7% of the sample. V ends up 1 base short and J 7 bases short, with an unmatched junction base count of 10. In the germline V gene, CDR1 corresponds to MDHEN and CDR2 to SYDVKM. There are 17 amino acids in the CDR3, from cysteine to phenylalanine inclusive. Solely the CDR3 DNA is kept, with 51 bases framed from the first base.

Sequences were derived from CD4+ or CD8+ T cells sorted from blood, sampled in a trial of the OX40 agonist ivuxolimab. The sequence joins TRBV28 to TRBJ1-5, and 10 junction bases match TRBD1. The TCR comes from an adult with an advanced solid tumor such as melanoma, head and neck, liver or kidney cancer. The DNA is as follows: TGTGCCAGCAGTTTATTCGGGACAGGGGCGTTGGGACAGCCCCAGCATTTT. It specifies CASSLFGTGALGQPQHF.